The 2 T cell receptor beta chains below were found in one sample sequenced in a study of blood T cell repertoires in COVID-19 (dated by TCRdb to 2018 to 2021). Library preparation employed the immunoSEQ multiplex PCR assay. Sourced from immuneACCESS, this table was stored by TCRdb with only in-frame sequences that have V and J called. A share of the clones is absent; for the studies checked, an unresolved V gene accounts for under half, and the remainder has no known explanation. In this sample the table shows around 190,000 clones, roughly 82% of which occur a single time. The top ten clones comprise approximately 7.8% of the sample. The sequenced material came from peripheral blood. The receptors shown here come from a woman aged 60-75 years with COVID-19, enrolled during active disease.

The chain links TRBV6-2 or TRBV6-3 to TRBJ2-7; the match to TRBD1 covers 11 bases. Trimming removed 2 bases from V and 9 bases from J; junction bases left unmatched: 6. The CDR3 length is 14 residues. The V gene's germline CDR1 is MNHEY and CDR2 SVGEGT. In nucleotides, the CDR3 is TGTGCCAGCAGTTACGGGACAGGGGGACCGGGGCAGTACTTC. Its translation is CASSYGTGGPGQYF.

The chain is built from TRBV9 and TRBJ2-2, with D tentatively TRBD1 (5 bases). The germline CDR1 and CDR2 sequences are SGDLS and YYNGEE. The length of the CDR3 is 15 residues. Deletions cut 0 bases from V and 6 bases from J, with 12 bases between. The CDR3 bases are TGTGCCAGCAGCGTAGTAGGGCAGGGCGCCGGGGAGCTGTTTTTT. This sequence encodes CASSVVGQGAGELFF.